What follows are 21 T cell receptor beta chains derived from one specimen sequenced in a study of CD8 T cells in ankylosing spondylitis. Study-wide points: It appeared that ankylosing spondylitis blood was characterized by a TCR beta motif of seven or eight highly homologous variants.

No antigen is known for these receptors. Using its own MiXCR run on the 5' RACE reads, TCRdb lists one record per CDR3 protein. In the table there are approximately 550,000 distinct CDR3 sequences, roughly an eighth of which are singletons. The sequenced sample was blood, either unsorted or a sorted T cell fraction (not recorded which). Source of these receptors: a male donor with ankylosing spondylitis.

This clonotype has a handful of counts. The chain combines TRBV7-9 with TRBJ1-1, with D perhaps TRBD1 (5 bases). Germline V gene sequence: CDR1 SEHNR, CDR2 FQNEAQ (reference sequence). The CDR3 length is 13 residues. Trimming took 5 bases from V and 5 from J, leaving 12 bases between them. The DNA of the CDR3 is TGTGCCAGCAGCGCCTTGGGGGGGACTGAAGCTTTCTTT. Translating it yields CASSALGGTEAFF.

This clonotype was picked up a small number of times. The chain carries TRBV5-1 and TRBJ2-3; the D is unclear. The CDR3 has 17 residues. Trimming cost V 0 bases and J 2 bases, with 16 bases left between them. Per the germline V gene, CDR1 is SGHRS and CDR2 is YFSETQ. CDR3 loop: CASSLVRAQALTDTQYF. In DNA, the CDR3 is TGCGCCAGCAGCTTGGTCCGGGCCCAGGCTCTCACAGATACGCAGTATTTT.

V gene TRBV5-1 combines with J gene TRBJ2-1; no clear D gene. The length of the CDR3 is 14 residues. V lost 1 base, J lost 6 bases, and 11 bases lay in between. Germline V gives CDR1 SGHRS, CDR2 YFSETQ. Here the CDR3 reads CASSLWADVNEQFF. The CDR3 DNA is TGCGCCAGCAGCTTGTGGGCGGACGTCAATGAGCAGTTCTTC. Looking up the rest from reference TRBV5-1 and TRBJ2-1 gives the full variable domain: KAGVTQTPRYLIKTRGQQVTLSCSPISGHRSVSWYQQTPGQGLQFLFEYFSETQRNKGNFPGRFSGRQFSNSRSEMNVSTLELGDSALYLCASSLWADVNEQFFGPGTRLTVL.

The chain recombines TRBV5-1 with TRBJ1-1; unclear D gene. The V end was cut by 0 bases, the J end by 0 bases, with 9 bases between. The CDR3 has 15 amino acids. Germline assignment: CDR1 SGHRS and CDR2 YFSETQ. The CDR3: CASSLGEGLNTEAFF. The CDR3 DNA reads TGCGCCAGCAGCTTGGGCGAAGGGTTGAACACTGAAGCTTTCTTT. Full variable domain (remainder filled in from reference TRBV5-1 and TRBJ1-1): KAGVTQTPRYLIKTRGQQVTLSCSPISGHRSVSWYQQTPGQGLQFLFEYFSETQRNKGNFPGRFSGRQFSNSRSEMNVSTLELGDSALYLCASSLGEGLNTEAFFGQGTRLTVV.

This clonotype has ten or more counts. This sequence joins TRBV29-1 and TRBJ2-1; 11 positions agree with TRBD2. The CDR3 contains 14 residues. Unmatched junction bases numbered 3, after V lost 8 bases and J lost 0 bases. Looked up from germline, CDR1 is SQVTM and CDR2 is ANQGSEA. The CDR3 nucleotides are TGCAGCTCTAGCGGGAGGCTCTCCTACAATGAGCAGTTCTTC. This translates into CSSSGRLSYNEQFF.

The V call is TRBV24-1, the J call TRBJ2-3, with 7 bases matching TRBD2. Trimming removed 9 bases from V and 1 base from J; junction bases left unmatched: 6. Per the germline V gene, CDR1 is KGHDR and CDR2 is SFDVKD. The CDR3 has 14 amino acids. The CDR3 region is CATGGGVRTDTQYF. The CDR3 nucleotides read TGTGCCACCGGCGGGGGAGTCCGCACAGATACGCAGTATTTT.

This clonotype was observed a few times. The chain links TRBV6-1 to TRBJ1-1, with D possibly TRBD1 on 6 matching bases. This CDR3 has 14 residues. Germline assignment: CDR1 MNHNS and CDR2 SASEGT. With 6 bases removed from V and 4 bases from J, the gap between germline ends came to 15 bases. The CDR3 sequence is CASRTQGSGTEAFF. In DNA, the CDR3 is TGTGCCAGCAGGACACAGGGCTCCGGCACTGAAGCTTTCTTT.

This CDR3 reads CASSIDGGGDQPQHF. As DNA, the CDR3 is TGTGCCAGTAGTATAGATGGTGGTGGTGATCAGCCCCAGCATTTT. The V call is TRBV19, the J call TRBJ1-5; D uncertain. V dropped 0 bases and J dropped 5 bases, with 11 bases sitting between them. The germline CDR1 and CDR2 sequences are LNHDA and SQIVND (reference sequence). CDR3 length equals 15 residues.

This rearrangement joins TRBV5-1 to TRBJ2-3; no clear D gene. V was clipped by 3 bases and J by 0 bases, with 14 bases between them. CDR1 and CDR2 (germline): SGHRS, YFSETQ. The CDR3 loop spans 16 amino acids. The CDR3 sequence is CASSSLVGGSTDTQYF. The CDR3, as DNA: TGCGCCAGCAGCTCCCTCGTAGGTGGAAGCACAGATACGCAGTATTTT.

CDR3 sequence reads: CASSVGSENTEAFF. CDR3 nucleotide sequence: TGTGCCAGCAGCGTGGGGAGCGAGAACACTGAAGCTTTCTTT. This chain joins TRBV21-1 and TRBJ1-1. TRBV21-1 is a recognized pseudogene. The CDR3 is 14 amino acids.

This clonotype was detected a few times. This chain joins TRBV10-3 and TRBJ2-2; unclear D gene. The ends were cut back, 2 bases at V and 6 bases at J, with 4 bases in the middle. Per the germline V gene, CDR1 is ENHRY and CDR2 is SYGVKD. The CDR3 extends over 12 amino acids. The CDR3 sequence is CAISESPGELFF. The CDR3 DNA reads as TGTGCCATCAGTGAGAGCCCCGGGGAGCTGTTTTTT.

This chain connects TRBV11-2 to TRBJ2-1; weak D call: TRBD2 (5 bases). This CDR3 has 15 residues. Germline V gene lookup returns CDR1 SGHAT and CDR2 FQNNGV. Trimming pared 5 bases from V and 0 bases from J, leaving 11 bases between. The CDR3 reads CASSQDSSSYNEQFF. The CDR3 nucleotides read TGTGCCAGCAGCCAGGACTCTAGCTCCTACAATGAGCAGTTCTTC.

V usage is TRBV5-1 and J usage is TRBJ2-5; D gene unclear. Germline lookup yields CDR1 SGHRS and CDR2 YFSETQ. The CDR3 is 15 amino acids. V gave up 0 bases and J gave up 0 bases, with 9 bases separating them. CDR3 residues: CASSLVSGNQETQYF. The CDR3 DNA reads TGCGCCAGCAGCTTGGTTTCGGGCAACCAAGAGACCCAGTACTTC.

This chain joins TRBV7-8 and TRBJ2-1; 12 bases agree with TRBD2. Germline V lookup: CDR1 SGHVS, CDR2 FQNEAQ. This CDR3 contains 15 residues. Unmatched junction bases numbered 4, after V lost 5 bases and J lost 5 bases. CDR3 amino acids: CASSHGLAGNNEQFF. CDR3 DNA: TGTGCCAGCAGCCATGGACTAGCGGGGAACAATGAGCAGTTCTTC. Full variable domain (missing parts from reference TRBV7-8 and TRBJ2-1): GAGVSQSPRYKVAKRGQDVALRCDPISGHVSLFWYQQALGQGPEFLTYFQNEAQLDKSGLPSDRFFAERPEGSVSTLKIQRTQQEDSAVYLCASSHGLAGNNEQFFGPGTRLTVL.

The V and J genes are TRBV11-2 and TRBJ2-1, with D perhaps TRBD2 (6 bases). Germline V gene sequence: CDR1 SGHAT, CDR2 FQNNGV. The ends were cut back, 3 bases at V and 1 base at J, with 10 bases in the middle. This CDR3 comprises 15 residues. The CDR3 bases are TGTGCCAGCAGCTTGAGCGGGTTTTCCTACAATGAGCAGTTCTTC. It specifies CASSLSGFSYNEQFF. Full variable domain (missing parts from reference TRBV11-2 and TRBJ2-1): EAGVAQSPRYKIIEKRQSVAFWCNPISGHATLYWYQQILGQGPKLLIQFQNNGVVDDSQLPKDRFSAERLKGVDSTLKIQPAKLEDSAVYLCASSLSGFSYNEQFFGPGTRLTVL.

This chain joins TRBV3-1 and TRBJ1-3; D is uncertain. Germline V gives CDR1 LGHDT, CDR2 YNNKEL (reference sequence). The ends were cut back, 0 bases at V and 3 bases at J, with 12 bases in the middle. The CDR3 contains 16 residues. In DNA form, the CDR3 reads TGTGCCAGCAGCCAAGATGGAGGCGGATATGGAAACACCATATATTTT. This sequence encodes CASSQDGGGYGNTIYF. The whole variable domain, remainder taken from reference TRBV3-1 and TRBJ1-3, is DTAVSQTPKYLVTQMGNDKSIKCEQNLGHDTMYWYKQDSKKFLKIMFSYNNKELIINETVPNRFSPKSPDKAHLNLHINSLELGDSAVYFCASSQDGGGYGNTIYFGEGSWLTVV.

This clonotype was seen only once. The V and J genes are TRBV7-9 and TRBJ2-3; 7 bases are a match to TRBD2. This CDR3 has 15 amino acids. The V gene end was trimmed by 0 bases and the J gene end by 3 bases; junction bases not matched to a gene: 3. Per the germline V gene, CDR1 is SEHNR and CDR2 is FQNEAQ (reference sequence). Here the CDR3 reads CASSLAGRETDTQYF. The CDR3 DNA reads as TGTGCCAGCAGCTTAGCGGGGCGGGAGACAGATACGCAGTATTTT.

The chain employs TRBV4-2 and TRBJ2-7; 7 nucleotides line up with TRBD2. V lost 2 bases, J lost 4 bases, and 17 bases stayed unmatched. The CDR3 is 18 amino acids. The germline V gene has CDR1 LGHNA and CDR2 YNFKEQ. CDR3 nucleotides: TGTGCCAGCAGCCAATCCTCAGGGAGGGCCTACCAAACATACGAGCAGTACTTC. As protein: CASSQSSGRAYQTYEQYF.

CDR3 loop: CASSTLRSYEQYV. For the CDR3, the DNA is TGTGCCAGCAGCACCCTGCGCTCCTACGAGCAGTACGTC. The gene calls are TRBV5-6 and TRBJ2-7; no clear D gene. Deletions cut 4 bases from V and 0 bases from J, with 8 bases between. Germline values: CDR1 SGHDT, CDR2 YYEEEE. The CDR3 contains 13 residues.

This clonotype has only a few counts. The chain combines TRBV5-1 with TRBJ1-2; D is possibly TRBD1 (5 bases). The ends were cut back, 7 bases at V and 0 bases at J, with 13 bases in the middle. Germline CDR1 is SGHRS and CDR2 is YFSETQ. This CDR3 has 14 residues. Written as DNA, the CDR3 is TGCGCCAGCGGCCCCGCGGGGGCTAACTATGGCTACACCTTC. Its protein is CASGPAGANYGYTF. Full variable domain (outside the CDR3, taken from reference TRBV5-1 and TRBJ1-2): KAGVTQTPRYLIKTRGQQVTLSCSPISGHRSVSWYQQTPGQGLQFLFEYFSETQRNKGNFPGRFSGRQFSNSRSEMNVSTLELGDSALYLCASGPAGANYGYTFGSGTRLTVV.

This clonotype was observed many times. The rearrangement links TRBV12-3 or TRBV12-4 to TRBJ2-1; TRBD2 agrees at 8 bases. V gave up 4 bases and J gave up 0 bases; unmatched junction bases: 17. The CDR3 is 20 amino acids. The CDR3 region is CASSSRTRGIGTSSYNEQFF. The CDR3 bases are TGTGCCAGCAGTTCCCGGACTAGAGGAATAGGGACTAGCTCCTACAATGAGCAGTTCTTC.